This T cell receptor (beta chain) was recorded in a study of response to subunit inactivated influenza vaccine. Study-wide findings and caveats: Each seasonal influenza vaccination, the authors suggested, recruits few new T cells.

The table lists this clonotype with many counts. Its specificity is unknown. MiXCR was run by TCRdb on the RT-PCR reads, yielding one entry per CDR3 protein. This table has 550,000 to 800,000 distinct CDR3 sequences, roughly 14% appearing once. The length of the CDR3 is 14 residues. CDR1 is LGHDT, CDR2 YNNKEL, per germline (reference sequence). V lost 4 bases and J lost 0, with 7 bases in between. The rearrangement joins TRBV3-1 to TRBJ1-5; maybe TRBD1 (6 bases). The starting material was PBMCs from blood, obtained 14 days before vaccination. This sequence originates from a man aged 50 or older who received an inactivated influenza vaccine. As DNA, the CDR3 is TGTGCCAGCAGCCCGGACAGTAGCAATCAGCCCCAGCATTTT. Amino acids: CASSPDSSNQPQHF.